This T cell receptor (beta chain) was recovered during a study of T-cell reconstitution after alpha-beta-depleted transplantation in children (dated by TCRdb to 2016 to 2017). About the full investigation: Using TCR repertoire profiling, the study quantitatively followed how T-cell immune reconstitution unfolded in children after TCRalphabeta/CD19-depleted allogeneic hematopoietic cell transplantation.

The CDR3 sequence holds 13 residues, the cysteine and phenylalanine included. Just CDR3 DNA is preserved here, 39 bases in frame from base 1. In the germline V gene, CDR1 corresponds to SGHRS and CDR2 to YFSETQ. V was cut back by 4 bases and J by 3 bases, leaving a gap of 11 bases between them. Library preparation used PCR. Sequencing relied on an Illumina HiSeq 2500. Molecular barcoding was employed in the preparation of TCR libraries, with unique molecular identifiers being used to normalize TCRbeta repertoire quantification. TCRdb reworked the public reads: Q25 trimming with fastp, MiXCR clone assembly, productive beta chains retained. Rows are unified per CDR3 protein, each entry keeping the most common DNA and genes. This sample lists around 370,000 distinct CDR3 sequences; about a tenth were detected once. The ten largest make up 2% to 2.5% of the sample. At least ten counts were recorded for this clonotype. Its antigen has not been determined. No base quality information exists; no much larger clone differs at one position.

The material sequenced was PBMCs from the stem cell graft donor, taken from the stem cell graft. Recombination joined TRBV5-1 with TRBJ2-7; the best D guess is TRBD1, with 5 bases matching. The receptor was derived from a human donor who donated a stem cell graft to a child with acute lymphoblastic leukemia. The CDR3 reads CASSPERGYEQYF. The nucleotide sequence is given as TGCGCCAGCAGCCCCGAAAGGGGCTACGAGCAGTACTTC.